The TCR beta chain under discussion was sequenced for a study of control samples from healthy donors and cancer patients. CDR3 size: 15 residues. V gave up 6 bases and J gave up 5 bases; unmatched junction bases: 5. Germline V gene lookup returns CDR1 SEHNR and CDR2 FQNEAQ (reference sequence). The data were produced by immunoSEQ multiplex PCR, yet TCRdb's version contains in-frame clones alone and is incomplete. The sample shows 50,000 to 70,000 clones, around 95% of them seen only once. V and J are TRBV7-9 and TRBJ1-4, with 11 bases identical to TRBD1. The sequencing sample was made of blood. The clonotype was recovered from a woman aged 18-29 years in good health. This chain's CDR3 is CASSQGDRGNEKLFF. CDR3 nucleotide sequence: TGTGCCAGCAGTCAAGGGGACAGGGGGAATGAAAAACTGTTTTTT.